The sequence of this T cell receptor beta chain was determined in a study of blood T cell repertoires in COVID-19. Authors' processing steps: Counts of nucleated cells, estimated from reference gene primer amplification, were obtained. This table comes from immunoSEQ multiplex PCR, and its TCRdb copy is limited to in-frame clones, with some not included. The DNA was the basis for D and trimming; V, J and clone size are from that table. The repertoire holds about 190,000 clones, with under 90% as singletons. This CDR3 has 14 residues. Germline trimming cut 3 bases from V and 2 bases from J; bases unmatched to any gene: 4. The germline gives CDR1 SGHVS, CDR2 FQNEAQ.

This sequence originates from a man in his fifties or sixties with acute or convalescent COVID-19. J is TRBJ2-7 and V is TRBV7-8, with 7 bases identical to TRBD2. The sample taken for sequencing was peripheral blood. CDR3 amino acids: CASSFGAGAYEQYF. The CDR3 nucleotides are TGTGCCAGCAGCTTCGGGGCGGGAGCCTACGAGCAGTACTTC.